This T cell receptor (beta chain) was documented in a study of T cells in Graves' hyperthyroidism and ophthalmopathy (dated by TCRdb to the late 2010s). Broadly, across the study: Peripheral blood was sampled at the time of initial diagnosis, prior to any treatment. After blood sampling, hyperthyroidism patients were treated with methimazole at a starting dose of 30 mg daily, and ophthalmopathy patients were treated with high-dose intravenous methylprednisolone. Thyroid tissue and blood T-cell repertoires from six Graves' hyperthyroidism patients were also compared in the study. According to the paper, TCR Vbeta CDR3 sequencing was carried out on about 140 peripheral blood samples, which came from 40 to 45 ophthalmopathy, fewer than 80 hyperthyroidism and about 17 progressor patients. Prospective prediction of ophthalmopathy was tested in an independent validation cohort consisting of 18 hyperthyroidism patients and around 16 patients who later progressed to ophthalmopathy. The 90 to 100 discovery patients were randomly split 7:3 into training and test sets. A discovery cohort of about a hundred patients, about 44 with Graves' ophthalmopathy and approximately 60 with stable Graves' hyperthyroidism, was used to find distinguishing TCR V-J signatures.

A patient counted as having stable Graves' hyperthyroidism if no progression to ophthalmopathy occurred over 18 months of follow-up. The hyperthyroidism patients were between 18 and 65 years old and newly diagnosed, with a disease duration of less than 2 months. Any patient with an uncontrolled infection, another autoimmune disease, pregnancy or lactation was excluded. Diagnoses were based on clinical symptoms, serum thyroxine and TRAb, thyroid ultrasound and orbital computed tomography. Ficoll-Paque density gradient centrifugation was used to isolate PBMCs from 9.5 to 10 ml of fresh peripheral blood. Total RNA was extracted using Trizol reagent, and RNA quality was assessed on an Agilent 2100 Bioanalyzer. A word on this clonotype: Its antigen is still unknown. No much larger clone is present one base from it, and per-base qualities are unavailable.

The TCR beta CDR3 regions were amplified from the RNA transcripts. The TCR CDR3 was subjected to a first round of RT-PCR using the HTBI primer set and the Qiagen OneStep RT-PCR kit. Libraries were constructed in a second round of multiplex PCR, after which size selection and purification were performed. Sequencing of the libraries was done on an Illumina HiSeq2000 using paired-end 100 bp reads. The published analysis was carried out like this. SOAPnuke was used to process the raw data, with reads discarded if the reads contained adapters or uncalled bases, had a mean Phred below 15, or lacked an exact constant-primer or identifier match. High-quality paired reads were merged with COPE v1.2.5, and unique nucleotide sequences were defined as clonotypes. MiTCR v1.1 was used to align clonotypes to the IMGT TRBV, TRBD and TRBJ reference segments. Only V-J combinations with frequency above 0.0001, covering roughly 99% of repertoires, were analysed. The TCS score was defined as F50 (clonal expansion) divided by E x V (chaos), with BLOSUM62-based TCRdist calculated between CDR3 peptides within each V-J. Welch's t-statistics and random forest reduced fewer than 600 V-J features to 13, which were used in a naive Bayes classifier (R e1071). The Morisita-Horn index was used to measure how similar the thyroid and blood repertoires were. TCRdb's own reprocessing of the public reads used fastp at Q25 and MiXCR and kept productive beta chains. Merged by CDR3 protein, the rows form single entries marked with the most common genes and DNA. The authors' filters were not applied to this entry. The table for this sample lists hundreds of thousands of distinct CDR3 sequences; around 38% of them were counted only once. 7% to 10% of the sample comes from the top ten.

Summary of the overall study and its limitations: A model built on a 13 V-J signature distinguished ophthalmopathy from stable hyperthyroidism, reaching 85% to 90% sensitivity and 81.08% specificity in cross-validation and 80%/75% in testing. Most expanded thyroid clonotypes (frequency above 0.001) were also found in blood, which suggests that blood repertoires may mirror thyroid immune responses. Sample size was not statistically predetermined, and blinding of investigators to group allocation was not performed. During validation, the model predicted progression to ophthalmopathy a median of approximately six months ahead of onset, with more than 55% sensitivity and 72% to 80% specificity.

The germline V gene sets CDR1 to LGHNT and CDR2 to FRNRAP. The trim is 6 bases for V and 1 base for J, with a gap of 12 bases between the germline ends. Reading from cysteine to phenylalanine, the CDR3 counts 15 amino acids. The DNA shown is the 45-base CDR3, in frame from base 1. The sample comprised blood. This TCR derives from a man younger than 35 with Graves' hyperthyroidism. Recombination connected TRBV12-5 to TRBJ2-2, and TRBD2 may be the D gene, going by 6 matching bases. The nucleotide sequence is TGTGCTAGTGGCCGGGGGACGGGGAACACCGGGGAGCTGTTTTTT. Its coded protein is CASGRGTGNTGELFF.